This T cell receptor beta chain derives from a study of blood T cell repertoires in COVID-19. Study context: The United States, Italy and Spain provided the acute and convalescent COVID-19 samples. Nucleic acid was either cDNA or gDNA, and it came from T cells, B-cell-depleted T cells, or PBMCs.

What the recovered Cohort 3 donors had was two negative PCRs, clearance, or symptom resolution. In the authors' methods: Amplification with reference gene primers provided the estimates of nucleated cell counts. Clones were read by immunoSEQ multiplex PCR, and TCRdb kept only the in-frame ones, dropping some. The V and J calls and the clone size are those of that table, but D and trimming were determined from the DNA. Found here are some 170,000 clones, 84% of them singletons; the top ten hold about 15%. This CDR3 contains 18 residues. The V and J ends lost 5 bases and 4 bases, in that order; junction bases with no gene match: 11. Germline CDR1 is SGHTA and CDR2 is FQGNSA.

Source material: PBMCs or T cells enriched from blood (not recorded which). The sequence was obtained from a man in his fifties or sixties who had recovered from COVID-19. The chain has TRBV7-2 and TRBJ2-3; 14 bases align to TRBD2. DNA for the CDR3: TGTGCCAGCAGCCCCTCCGGGACTAGCGGGGGCAGAGCAGATACGCAGTATTTT. This codes for CASSPSGTSGGRADTQYF.